A single sample is the source of the 24 T cell receptor beta chains below, sequenced in a study of somatic mutations in cytotoxic T cells in rheumatoid arthritis. Method: immunoSEQ multiplex PCR; TCRdb's copy keeps in-frame clones and lacks some. In the table there are over 10,000 clones, approximately 80% of which are singletons. What was sequenced was CD8+ T cells sorted from blood. All receptors come from a man in his fifties in good health.

The chain employs TRBV2 and TRBJ2-1; 11 nucleotides agree with TRBD2. The ends lost 4 bases at V and 7 bases at J; junction bases unmatched: 12. The CDR3 length is 17 residues. In germline, CDR1 is SNHLY, CDR2 FYNNEI. The CDR3 here is CASSVAGGPSGGNEQFF. The DNA for the CDR3 is TGTGCCAGCAGTGTAGCGGGAGGGCCGTCGGGTGGGAATGAGCAGTTCTTC.

V is TRBV25-1 and J is TRBJ2-2; TRBD2 matches 8 bases. Per germline, CDR1 MGHDK and CDR2 SYGVNS. The V and J ends lost 7 bases and 1 base, in that order; junction bases with no gene match: 2. CDR3 length: 14 residues. The chain's CDR3 is CASTREGNTGELFF. The CDR3 bases are TGTGCCAGCACTCGGGAGGGGAACACCGGGGAGCTGTTTTTT.

The chain carries TRBV7-3 and TRBJ2-7; 7 positions match TRBD2. CDR1 and CDR2 (germline): SGHTA, FQGTGA. This CDR3 contains 15 residues. V lost 3 bases and J lost 0; bases outside the gene matches: 5. The CDR3 sequence is CASSLGEGSSYEQYF. The CDR3 DNA follows: TGTGCCAGCAGCTTGGGGGAGGGGAGCTCCTACGAGCAGTACTTC.

The chain joins TRBV7-8 to TRBJ2-5, with 7 bases identical to TRBD2. Germline loops: CDR1 SGHVS, CDR2 FQNEAQ. CDR3 length: 16 amino acids. V shed 1 base, J shed 2 bases, and the junction held 7 bases outside the gene matches. CDR3 bases: TGTGCCAGCAGCTTAGGGGGCGGGGGAGAACAAGAGACCCAGTACTTC. This translates into CASSLGGGGEQETQYF.

V usage is TRBV2 and J usage is TRBJ1-5; TRBD1 matches at 11 bases. Trimming removed 6 bases from V and 5 bases from J; junction bases left unmatched: 9. Germline V gives CDR1 SNHLY, CDR2 FYNNEI. The CDR3 length is 16 residues. CDR3 loop: CASSESVGQGDQPQHF. The CDR3 region has the DNA TGTGCCAGCAGCGAATCGGTGGGACAGGGGGATCAGCCCCAGCATTTT.

This rearrangement joins TRBV19 to TRBJ1-1, with TRBD1 matching 7 bases. The trim removed 7 bases at V and 5 bases at J, leaving 13 bases unmatched. Germline V gene data show CDR1 as LNHDA and CDR2 as SQIVND (reference sequence). The CDR3 extends over 15 amino acids. The CDR3 protein is CASKITQGGRTEAFF. The CDR3 nucleotides are TGTGCCAGTAAAATTACTCAGGGGGGTCGGACTGAAGCTTTCTTT.

The V call is TRBV18, the J call TRBJ1-5, with TRBD1 matching over 10 bases. The CDR3 has 14 residues. The germline gives CDR1 KGHSH, CDR2 LQKENI. Trimming at V came to 6 bases and at J to 6 bases, leaving 5 bases not matched to a gene. CDR3 bases: TGTGCCAGCTCCGACAGGGGGCAGGGTCAGCCCCAGCATTTT. It yields the protein CASSDRGQGQPQHF. Based on the CDR3 plus reference TRBV18 and TRBJ1-5, the full variable domain is NAGVMQNPRHLVRRRGQEARLRCSPMKGHSHVYWYRQLPEEGLKFMVYLQKENIIDESGMPKERFSAEFPKEGPSILRIQQVVRGDSAAYFCASSDRGQGQPQHFGDGTRLSIL.

V gene TRBV4-2 combines with J gene TRBJ2-2, with D perhaps matching TRBD1 or TRBD2 (6 bases each). CDR3 length: 14 residues. The germline V gene has CDR1 LGHNA and CDR2 YNFKEQ. Trimming left V 1 base short and J 6 bases short, with 9 bases between. CDR3 in amino acids: CASSQAGEAGELFF. CDR3 nucleotides: TGTGCCAGCAGCCAAGCAGGGGAGGCCGGGGAGCTGTTTTTT.

V gene TRBV2 combines with J gene TRBJ2-7; the match to TRBD1 covers 7 bases. The CDR3 runs 18 residues. The germline CDR1 and CDR2 sequences are SNHLY and FYNNEI. Trimming removed 3 bases from V and 0 bases from J; junction bases left unmatched: 14. DNA of the CDR3: TGTGCCAGCAGTGATAGGGACAGCCCTTATTCTCGCTCCTACGAGCAGTACGTC. The encoded protein is CASSDRDSPYSRSYEQYV.

The chain employs TRBV6-1 and TRBJ1-4, with 7 nucleotides matching TRBD1. The germline V gene has CDR1 MNHNS and CDR2 SASEGT. Trimming cost V 5 bases and J 6 bases; bases outside gene matches: 9. The CDR3 length is 15 residues. The CDR3 DNA reads as TGTGCCAGCAGTAAAGGGACAGTGGTGGATGAAAAACTGTTTTTT. Amino acid sequence: CASSKGTVVDEKLFF.

This sequence joins TRBV28 and TRBJ1-2; 10 bases map to TRBD1. From germline, CDR1 is MDHEN and CDR2 SYDVKM. V shed 3 bases and J 6 bases; nucleotides not matched to a gene: 7. The CDR3 spans 15 residues. The DNA of the CDR3 is TGTGCCAGCAGTTTTGTCGGGACAGGGGTTGATGGCTACACCTTC. Residues: CASSFVGTGVDGYTF.

V and J are TRBV6-5 and TRBJ2-1; the D gene is possibly TRBD2 (6 bases). The CDR3 sequence is 13 residues long. CDR1 and CDR2 (germline): MNHEY, SVGAGI. V lost 2 bases and J 5 bases, leaving 7 bases between the germline ends. CDR3 residues: CASSYGTHNEQFF. The DNA of the CDR3 is TGTGCCAGCAGTTACGGGACTCACAATGAGCAGTTCTTC.

V is TRBV4-1 and J is TRBJ1-2, with D possibly TRBD1 on 5 matching bases. Trimming took off 0 bases at V and 7 bases at J, with 15 bases between the two ends. CDR3 length: 15 residues. The V gene's germline CDR1 is MGHRA and CDR2 YSYEKL. The CDR3 here is CASSQEGFSRGGYTF. For the CDR3, the DNA is TGCGCCAGCAGCCAAGAGGGATTCTCTAGGGGTGGCTACACCTTC.

This chain links TRBV5-1 with TRBJ2-5, with D maybe TRBD2 (6 bases). The V gene's germline CDR1 is SGHRS and CDR2 YFSETQ. The V and J ends lost 4 bases and 1 base respectively, with 11 bases between them. CDR3 length equals 14 residues. The CDR3 DNA reads as TGCGCCAGCAGCGGGGGGACCAGCCAAGAGACCCAGTACTTC. Protein sequence: CASSGGTSQETQYF.

Written as DNA, the CDR3 is TGTGCCAGCAGCTTGACAGGGCACGGTTCCGGGGAGCTGTTTTTT. Protein product: CASSLTGHGSGELFF. This sequence joins TRBV5-4 and TRBJ2-2; tentative D call: TRBD1 (6 bases). This CDR3 comprises 15 residues. Germline assignment: CDR1 SGHNT and CDR2 YYREEE (reference sequence). V shed 1 base and J shed 6 bases, with 13 bases lying between them.

V is TRBV6-5 and J is TRBJ1-5; maybe TRBD1 (5 bases). CDR1 and CDR2 (germline): MNHEY, SVGAGI. The CDR3 covers 15 residues. With 6 bases removed from V and 1 base from J, the gap between germline ends came to 13 bases. Here the CDR3 reads CASSYRWGSNQPQHF. The CDR3 coding sequence is TGTGCCAGCAGCTACCGCTGGGGGAGCAATCAGCCCCAGCATTTT.

This clone has only one observation. The chain couples TRBV4-1 to TRBJ2-1; no reliable D call. Between the trimmed V and J ends, which lost 1 base and 8 bases, there was a span of 6 bases. The CDR3 has 12 amino acids. The germline CDR1 and CDR2 sequences are MGHRA and YSYEKL. The CDR3, as DNA: TGCGCCAGCAGCCAAGTCCTCGATGAGCAGTTCTTC. Translation gives CASSQVLDEQFF.

This clone was seen just once. The V gene is TRBV15, the J gene TRBJ2-3; a possible D gene is TRBD1 (5 bases). The CDR3 consists of 15 residues. Trimming left V 3 bases short and J 6 bases short, with 16 bases between. From germline, CDR1 is LNHNV and CDR2 YYDKDF (reference sequence). In nucleotides, the CDR3 is TGTGCCACCAGCAGCAACCGGGCTTCAGGGGATACGCAGTATTTT. This translates into CATSSNRASGDTQYF.

The DNA for the CDR3 is TGTGCCAGCAGTGACGCCCGGGGGGCTCGTGAAAAACTGTTTTTT. Translating it yields CASSDARGAREKLFF. V is TRBV25-1 and J is TRBJ1-4, with a weak D call TRBD1 (6 bases). The CDR3 spans 15 residues. Trimming removed 3 bases at V and 7 bases at J, with 15 bases between. In germline, CDR1 is MGHDK, CDR2 SYGVNS.

V and J are TRBV30 and TRBJ2-7; perhaps TRBD1 as D (6 bases). Germline CDR1 and CDR2: GTSNPN and SVGIG (reference sequence). This CDR3 contains 13 residues. V dropped 2 bases and J dropped 0 bases, with 8 bases sitting between them. CDR3 residues: CAWSTGFSYEQYF. The CDR3 nucleotides are TGTGCCTGGAGTACAGGGTTCTCCTACGAGCAGTACTTC. Supplemented by reference TRBV30 and TRBJ2-7, the full variable domain reads SQTIHQWPATLVQPVGSPLSLECTVEGTSNPNLYWYRQAAGRGLQLLFYSVGIGQISSEVPQNLSASRPQDRQFILSSKKLLLSDSGFYLCAWSTGFSYEQYFGPGTRLTVT.

V is TRBV7-8 and J is TRBJ1-3, with D unclear. The CDR3 is made up of 16 amino acids. V lost 6 bases, J lost 4 bases, and 19 bases lay in between. Germline V gene lookup returns CDR1 SGHVS and CDR2 FQNEAQ. This chain's CDR3 is CASSSRPGGGGNTIYF. Written as DNA, the CDR3 is TGTGCCAGCAGTTCCCGGCCCGGAGGCGGCGGAAACACCATATATTTT. The variable domain in full, completed from reference TRBV7-8 and TRBJ1-3, reads GAGVSQSPRYKVAKRGQDVALRCDPISGHVSLFWYQQALGQGPEFLTYFQNEAQLDKSGLPSDRFFAERPEGSVSTLKIQRTQQEDSAVYLCASSSRPGGGGNTIYFGEGSWLTVV.

The chain carries TRBV10-2 and TRBJ1-5, with D hard to call. The V end lost 2 bases, the J end lost 0 bases, and 11 bases lay between the germline ends. The CDR3 is 16 amino acids. Germline CDR1 is WSHSY and CDR2 is SAAADI. The CDR3 nucleotides read TGCGCCAGCAGTGAGGTAGGGCATTTTAGCAATCAGCCCCAGCATTTT. It translates to CASSEVGHFSNQPQHF.

The rearrangement joins TRBV6-1 to TRBJ1-1, with D possibly matching TRBD1 (6 bases). CDR1 is MNHNS, CDR2 SASEGT, per germline. CDR3 length equals 15 residues. V lost 4 bases and J lost 3, with 15 bases in between. CDR3 region: CASSALQGGDTEAFF. The CDR3 region has the DNA TGTGCCAGCAGTGCTCTACAGGGAGGAGACACTGAAGCTTTCTTT.

The rearrangement joins TRBV5-1 to TRBJ2-5; D is unclear. This CDR3 contains 12 residues. The V end lost 0 bases, the J end lost 4 bases, and 4 bases lay between the germline ends. Germline lookup yields CDR1 SGHRS and CDR2 YFSETQ. CDR3 residues: CASSLAPETQYF. CDR3 DNA: TGCGCCAGCAGCTTGGCCCCAGAGACCCAGTACTTC.